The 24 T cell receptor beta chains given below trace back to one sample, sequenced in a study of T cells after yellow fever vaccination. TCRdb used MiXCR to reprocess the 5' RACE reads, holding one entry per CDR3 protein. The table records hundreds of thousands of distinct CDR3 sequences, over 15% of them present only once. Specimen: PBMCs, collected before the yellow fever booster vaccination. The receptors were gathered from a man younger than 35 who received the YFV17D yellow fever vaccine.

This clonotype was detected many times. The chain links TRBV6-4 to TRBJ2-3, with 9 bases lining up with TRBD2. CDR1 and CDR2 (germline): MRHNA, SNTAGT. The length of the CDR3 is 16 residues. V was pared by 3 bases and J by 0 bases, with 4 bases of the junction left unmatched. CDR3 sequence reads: CASSEASGDSTDTQYF. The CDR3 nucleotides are TGTGCCAGCAGTGAGGCTAGCGGGGATAGCACAGATACGCAGTATTTT.

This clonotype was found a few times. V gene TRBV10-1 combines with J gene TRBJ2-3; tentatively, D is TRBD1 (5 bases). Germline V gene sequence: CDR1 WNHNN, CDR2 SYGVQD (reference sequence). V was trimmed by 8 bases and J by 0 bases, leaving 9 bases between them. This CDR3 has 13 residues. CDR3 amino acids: CASGAASTDTQYF. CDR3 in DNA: TGCGCCAGCGGGGCAGCGAGCACAGATACGCAGTATTTT.

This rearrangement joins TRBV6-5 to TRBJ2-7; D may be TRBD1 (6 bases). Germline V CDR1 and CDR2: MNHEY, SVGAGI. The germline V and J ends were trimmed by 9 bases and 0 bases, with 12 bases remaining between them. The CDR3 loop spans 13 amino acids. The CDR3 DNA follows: TGTGCCAGGATGTTACAGGGCTCCTACGAGCAGTACGTC. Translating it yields CARMLQGSYEQYV.

The CDR3 bases are TGTGCCAGCGCCCCCGAGGGGACAGCCGGACATGGCTACACCTTC. As protein: CASAPEGTAGHGYTF. J is TRBJ1-2 and V is TRBV12-3 or TRBV12-4; 7 bases line up with TRBD1. This CDR3 is 15 amino acids long. The V segment lost 8 bases and the J segment 6 bases; nucleotides outside the gene matches: 15.

The CDR3 region has the DNA TGCGCCAGCAGCCTAAGGGGGGTAGGCGGGGAGACCCAGTACTTC. Translating it yields CASSLRGVGGETQYF. The J gene is TRBJ2-5, the V gene TRBV4-1; D may correspond to TRBD1 or TRBD2 (6 bases each). Germline V gives CDR1 MGHRA, CDR2 YSYEKL. Deletions cut 4 bases from V and 5 bases from J, with 17 bases between. This CDR3 region has 15 residues.

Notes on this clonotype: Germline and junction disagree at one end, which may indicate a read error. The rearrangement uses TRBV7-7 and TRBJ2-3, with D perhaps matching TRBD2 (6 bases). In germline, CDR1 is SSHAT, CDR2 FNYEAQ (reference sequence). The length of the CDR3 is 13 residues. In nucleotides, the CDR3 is TGTGCTAGCAGCAATAGGAGGGTGGATACGCAGTATTTT. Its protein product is CASSNRRVDTQYF. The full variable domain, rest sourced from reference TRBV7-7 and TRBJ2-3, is GAGVSQSPRYKVTKRGQDVTLRCDPISSHATLYWYQQALGQGPEFLTYFNYEAQPDKSGLPSDRFSAERPEGSISTLTIQRTEQRDSAMYRCASSNRRVDTQYFGPGTRLTVL.

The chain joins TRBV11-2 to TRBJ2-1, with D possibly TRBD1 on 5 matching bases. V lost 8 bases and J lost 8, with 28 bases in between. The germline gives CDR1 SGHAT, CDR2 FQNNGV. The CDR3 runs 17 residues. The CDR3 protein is CASPAGVGLRLFDEQFF. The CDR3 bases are TGTGCCAGCCCCGCTGGAGTGGGGCTTCGATTGTTCGATGAGCAGTTCTTC.

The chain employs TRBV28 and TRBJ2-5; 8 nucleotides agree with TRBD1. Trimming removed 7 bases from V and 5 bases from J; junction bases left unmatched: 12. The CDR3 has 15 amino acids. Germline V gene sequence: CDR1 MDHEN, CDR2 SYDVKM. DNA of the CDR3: TGTGCCAGCACCGAGGGCGGGACAGGTCGCGAGACCCAGTACTTC. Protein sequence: CASTEGGTGRETQYF.

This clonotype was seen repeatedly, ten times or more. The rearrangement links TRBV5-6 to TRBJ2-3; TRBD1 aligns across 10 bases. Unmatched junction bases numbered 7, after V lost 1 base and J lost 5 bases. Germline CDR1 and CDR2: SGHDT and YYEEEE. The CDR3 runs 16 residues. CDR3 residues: CASSLIPGQGKDTQYF. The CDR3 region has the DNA TGTGCCAGCAGCTTGATTCCGGGACAGGGGAAAGATACGCAGTATTTT.

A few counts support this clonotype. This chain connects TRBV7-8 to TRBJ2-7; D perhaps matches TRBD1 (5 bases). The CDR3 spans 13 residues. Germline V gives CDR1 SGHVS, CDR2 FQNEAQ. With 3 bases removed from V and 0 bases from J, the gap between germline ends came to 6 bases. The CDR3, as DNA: TGTGCCAGCAGCTTCGACAGCTCCTACGAGCAGTACGTC. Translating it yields CASSFDSSYEQYV.

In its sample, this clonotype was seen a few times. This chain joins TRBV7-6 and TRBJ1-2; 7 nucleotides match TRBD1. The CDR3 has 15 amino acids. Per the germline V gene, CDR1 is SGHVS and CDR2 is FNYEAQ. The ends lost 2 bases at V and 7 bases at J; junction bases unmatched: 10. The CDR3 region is CASSLLAQGEAGYTF. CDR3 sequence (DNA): TGTGCCAGCAGCTTACTCGCCCAGGGGGAAGCTGGCTACACCTTC.

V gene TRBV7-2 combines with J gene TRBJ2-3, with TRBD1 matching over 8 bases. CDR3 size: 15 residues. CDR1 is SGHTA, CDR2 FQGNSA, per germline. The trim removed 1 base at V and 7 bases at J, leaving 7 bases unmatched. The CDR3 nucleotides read TGTGCCAGCAGCTTAGAGCTAGGACAGGGAAATACGCAGTATTTT. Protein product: CASSLELGQGNTQYF.

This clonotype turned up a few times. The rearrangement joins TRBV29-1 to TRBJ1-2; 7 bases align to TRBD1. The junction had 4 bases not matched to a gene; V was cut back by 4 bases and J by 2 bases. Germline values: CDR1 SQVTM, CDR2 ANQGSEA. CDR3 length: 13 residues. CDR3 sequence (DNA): TGCAGCGTTGGAAGACAGGGCAACTATGGCTACACCTTC. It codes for CSVGRQGNYGYTF.

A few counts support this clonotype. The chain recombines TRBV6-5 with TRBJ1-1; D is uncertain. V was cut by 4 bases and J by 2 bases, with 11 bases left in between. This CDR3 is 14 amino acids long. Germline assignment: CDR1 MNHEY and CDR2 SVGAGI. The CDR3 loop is CASSLLRPNTEAFF. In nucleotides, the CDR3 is TGTGCCAGCAGTTTACTACGCCCTAACACTGAAGCTTTCTTT.

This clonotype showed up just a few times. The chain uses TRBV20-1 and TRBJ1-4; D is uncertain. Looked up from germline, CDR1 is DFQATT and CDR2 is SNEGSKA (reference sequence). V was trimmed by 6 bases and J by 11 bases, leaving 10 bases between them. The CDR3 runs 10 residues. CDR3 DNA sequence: TGCAGTGCAGGACGGGAGAAACTGTTTTTT. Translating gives CSAGREKLFF.

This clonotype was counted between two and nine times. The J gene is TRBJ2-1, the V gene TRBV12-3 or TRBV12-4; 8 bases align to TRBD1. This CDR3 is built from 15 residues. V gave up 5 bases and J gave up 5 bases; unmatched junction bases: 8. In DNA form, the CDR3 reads TGTGCCAGCAGTGATGCCGGGACAGGTGACAATGAGCAGTTCTTC. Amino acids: CASSDAGTGDNEQFF.

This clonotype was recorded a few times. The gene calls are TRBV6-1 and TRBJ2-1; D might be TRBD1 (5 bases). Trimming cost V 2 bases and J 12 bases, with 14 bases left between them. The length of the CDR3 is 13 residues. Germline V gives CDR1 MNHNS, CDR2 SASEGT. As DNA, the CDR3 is TGTGCCAGCAGTGAAAGGGGTGGTGGTTGGCAGTTCTTC. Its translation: CASSERGGGWQFF.

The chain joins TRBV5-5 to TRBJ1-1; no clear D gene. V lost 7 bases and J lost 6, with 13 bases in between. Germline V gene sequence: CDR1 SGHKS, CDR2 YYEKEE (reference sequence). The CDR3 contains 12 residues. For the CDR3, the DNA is TGTGCCAGCGCCGTTTTGATGCCTGAAGCTTTCTTT. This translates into CASAVLMPEAFF.

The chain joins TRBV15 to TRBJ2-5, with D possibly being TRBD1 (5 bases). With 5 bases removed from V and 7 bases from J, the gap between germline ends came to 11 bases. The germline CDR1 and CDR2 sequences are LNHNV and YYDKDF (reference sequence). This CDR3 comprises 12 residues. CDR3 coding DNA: TGTGCCACCAGCTCTGGGGCTTCGACCCAGTACTTC. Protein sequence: CATSSGASTQYF.

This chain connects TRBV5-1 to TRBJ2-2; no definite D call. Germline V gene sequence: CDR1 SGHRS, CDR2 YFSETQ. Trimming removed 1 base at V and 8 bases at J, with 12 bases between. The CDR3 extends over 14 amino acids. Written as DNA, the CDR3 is TGCGCCAGCAGCTTGAGGCCTAATTGGGGGGAGCTGTTTTTT. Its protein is CASSLRPNWGELFF.

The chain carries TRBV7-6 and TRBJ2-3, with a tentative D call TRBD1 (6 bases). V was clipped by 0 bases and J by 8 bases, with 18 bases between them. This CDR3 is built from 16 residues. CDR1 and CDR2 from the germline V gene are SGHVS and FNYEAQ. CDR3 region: CASSLAQGANRATQYF. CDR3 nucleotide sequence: TGTGCCAGCAGCTTAGCACAGGGAGCAAATCGGGCTACGCAGTATTTT. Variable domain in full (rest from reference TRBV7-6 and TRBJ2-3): GAGVSQSPRYKVTKRGQDVALRCDPISGHVSLYWYRQALGQGPEFLTYFNYEAQQDKSGLPNDRFSAERPEGSISTLTIQRTEQRDSAMYRCASSLAQGANRATQYFGPGTRLTVL.

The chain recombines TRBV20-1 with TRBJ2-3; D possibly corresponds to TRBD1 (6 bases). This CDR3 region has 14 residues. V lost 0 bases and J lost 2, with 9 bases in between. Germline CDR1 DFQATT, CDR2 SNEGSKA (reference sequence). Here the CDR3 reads CSAREGAPTDTQYF. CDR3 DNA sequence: TGCAGTGCTAGAGAGGGGGCCCCCACAGATACGCAGTATTTT.

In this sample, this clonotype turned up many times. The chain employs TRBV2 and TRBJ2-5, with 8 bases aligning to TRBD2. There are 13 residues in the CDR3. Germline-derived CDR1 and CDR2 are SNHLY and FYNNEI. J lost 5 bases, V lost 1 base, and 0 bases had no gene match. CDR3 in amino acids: CASSEERGETQYF. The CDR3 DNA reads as TGTGCCAGCAGTGAAGAGCGGGGGGAGACCCAGTACTTC.

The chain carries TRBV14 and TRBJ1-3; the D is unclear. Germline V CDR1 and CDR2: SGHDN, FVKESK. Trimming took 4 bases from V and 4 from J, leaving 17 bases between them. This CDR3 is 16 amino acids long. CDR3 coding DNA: TGTGCCAGCAGCCGTCGTCCCCCCGGCCAGGGAAACACCATATATTTT. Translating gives CASSRRPPGQGNTIYF.